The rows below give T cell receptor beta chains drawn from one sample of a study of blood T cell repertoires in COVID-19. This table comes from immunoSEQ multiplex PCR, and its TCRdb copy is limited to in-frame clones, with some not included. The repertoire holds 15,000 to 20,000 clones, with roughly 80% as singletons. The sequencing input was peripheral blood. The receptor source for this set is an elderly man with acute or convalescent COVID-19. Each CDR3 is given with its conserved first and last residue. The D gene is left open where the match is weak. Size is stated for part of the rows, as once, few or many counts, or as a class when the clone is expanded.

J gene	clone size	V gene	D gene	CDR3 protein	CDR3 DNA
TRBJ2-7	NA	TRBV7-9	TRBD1	CASSLYRGEQYF	TGTGCCAGCAGCTTATACAGGGGAGAGCAGTACTTC
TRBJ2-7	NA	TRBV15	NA	CATSRLSAPSYEQYF	TGTGCCACCAGCAGACTCAGTGCCCCATCCTACGAGCAGTACTTC
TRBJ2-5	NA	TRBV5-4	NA	CASSFRDLETQYF	TGTGCCAGCAGCTTCCGGGATCTGGAGACCCAGTACTTC
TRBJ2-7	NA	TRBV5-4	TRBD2	CASSFFRGGGEQYF	TGTGCCAGCAGCTTCTTCCGGGGGGGCGGCGAGCAGTACTTC
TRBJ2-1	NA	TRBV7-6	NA	CASSLDKRASYNEQFF	TGTGCCAGCAGCTTAGATAAGCGGGCCTCCTACAATGAGCAGTTCTTC
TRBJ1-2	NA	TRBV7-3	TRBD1	CASSPGQGEGYTF	TGTGCCAGCAGCCCCGGGCAGGGGGAAGGCTACACCTTC
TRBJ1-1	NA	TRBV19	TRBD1	CASWDRAMNTEAFF	TGTGCCAGTTGGGACAGGGCCATGAACACTGAAGCTTTCTTT
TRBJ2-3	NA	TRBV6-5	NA	CASSYSRDSGDTQYF	TGTGCCAGCAGTTACTCACGGGACTCGGGAGATACGCAGTATTTT
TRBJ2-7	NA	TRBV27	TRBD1	CASSLGTGFYEQYF	TGTGCCAGCAGTTTAGGGACAGGATTCTACGAGCAGTACTTC
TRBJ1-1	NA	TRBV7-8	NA	CASSLVEVGANTEAFF	TGTGCCAGCAGCTTAGTCGAGGTGGGGGCCAACACTGAAGCTTTCTTT
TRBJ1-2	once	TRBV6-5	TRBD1	CASRGRTGDGYTF	TGTGCCAGCAGGGGTCGGACAGGGGACGGCTACACCTTC
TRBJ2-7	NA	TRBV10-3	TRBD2	CATLAGAGGEQYF	TGTGCCACCCTAGCGGGGGCGGGGGGCGAGCAGTACTTC
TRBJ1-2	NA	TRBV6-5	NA	CASSRTSTNYGYTF	TGTGCCAGCAGCCGGACATCTACTAACTATGGCTACACCTTC
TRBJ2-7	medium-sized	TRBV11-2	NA	CASFKQGLGEQYF	TGTGCCAGCTTTAAGCAGGGATTAGGCGAGCAGTACTTC
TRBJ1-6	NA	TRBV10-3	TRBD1	CAISEFPGQNSPLHF	TGTGCCATCAGTGAGTTTCCGGGACAGAATTCACCCCTCCACTTT
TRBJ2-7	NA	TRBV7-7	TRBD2	CASSKSSGGAYEQYF	TGTGCCAGCAGCAAATCTAGCGGGGGGGCCTACGAGCAGTACTTC
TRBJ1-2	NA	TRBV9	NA	CASSGTAHYGYTF	TGTGCCAGCAGCGGGACAGCCCACTATGGCTACACCTTC
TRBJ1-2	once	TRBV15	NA	CATSRVPREGYTF	TGTGCCACCAGCAGAGTACCCCGGGAGGGCTACACCTTC
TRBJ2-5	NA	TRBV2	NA	CASSPQGFATTGETQYF	TGTGCCAGCAGTCCTCAGGGGTTTGCCACCACCGGGGAGACCCAGTACTTC
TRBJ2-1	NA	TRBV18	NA	CASSYEDRNNEQFF	TGTGCCAGCTCATACGAGGACAGAAACAATGAGCAGTTCTTC
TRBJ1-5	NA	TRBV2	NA	CASARSGDNNQPQHF	TGTGCCAGCGCAAGGTCCGGGGACAACAATCAGCCCCAGCATTTT
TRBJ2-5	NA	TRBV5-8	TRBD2	CASSRKGLGPQETQYF	TGTGCCAGCAGCCGGAAGGGACTAGGGCCTCAAGAGACCCAGTACTTC
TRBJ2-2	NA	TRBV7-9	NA	CASSLITTNTGELFF	TGTGCCAGCAGCTTAATAACAACGAACACCGGGGAGCTGTTTTTT
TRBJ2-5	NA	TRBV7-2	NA	CASSLVAGSAGETQYF	TGTGCCAGCAGCTTAGTTGCGGGCTCGGCAGGAGAGACCCAGTACTTC
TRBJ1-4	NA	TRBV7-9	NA	CASSLYATNEKLFF	TGTGCCAGCAGCTTATATGCAACTAATGAAAAACTGTTTTTT
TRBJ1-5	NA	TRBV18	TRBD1	CASSTQGDQPQHF	TGTGCCAGCTCGACACAGGGGGATCAGCCCCAGCATTTT